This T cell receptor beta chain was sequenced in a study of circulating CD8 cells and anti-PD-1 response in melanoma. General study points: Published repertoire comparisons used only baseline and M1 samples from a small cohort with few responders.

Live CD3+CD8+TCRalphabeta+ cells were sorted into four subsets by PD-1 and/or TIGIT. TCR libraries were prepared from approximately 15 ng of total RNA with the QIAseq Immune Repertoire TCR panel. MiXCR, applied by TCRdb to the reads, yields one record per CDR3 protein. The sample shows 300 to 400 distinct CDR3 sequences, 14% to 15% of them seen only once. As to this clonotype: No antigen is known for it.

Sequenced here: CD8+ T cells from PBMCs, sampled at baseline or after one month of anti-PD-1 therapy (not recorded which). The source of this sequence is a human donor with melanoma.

CDR3 sequence (DNA): TGTGCCAGCAGGTCTGGACAGACAAACACTGAAGCTTTCTTT. Translating it yields CASRSGQTNTEAFF. This chain uses TRBV27 with TRBJ1-1; perhaps TRBD1 as D (6 bases). Per the germline V gene, CDR1 is MNHEY and CDR2 is SMNVEV (reference sequence). V gave up 6 bases and J gave up 2 bases, with 13 bases separating them. The CDR3 is 14 amino acids.